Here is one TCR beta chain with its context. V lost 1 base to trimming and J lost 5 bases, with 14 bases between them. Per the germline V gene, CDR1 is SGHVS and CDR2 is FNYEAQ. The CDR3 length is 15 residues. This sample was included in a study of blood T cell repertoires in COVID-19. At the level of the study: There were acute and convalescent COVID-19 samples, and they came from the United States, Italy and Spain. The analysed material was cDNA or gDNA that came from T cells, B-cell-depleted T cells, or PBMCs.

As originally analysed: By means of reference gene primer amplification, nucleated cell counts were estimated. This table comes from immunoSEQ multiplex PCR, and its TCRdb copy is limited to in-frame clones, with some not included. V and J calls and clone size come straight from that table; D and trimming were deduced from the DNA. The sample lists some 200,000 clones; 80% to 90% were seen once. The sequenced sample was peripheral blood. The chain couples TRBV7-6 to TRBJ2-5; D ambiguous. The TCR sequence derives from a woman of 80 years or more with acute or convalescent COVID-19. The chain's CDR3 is CASSLVDSIGETQYF. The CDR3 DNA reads TGTGCCAGCAGCTTAGTAGACTCCATCGGGGAGACCCAGTACTTC.